This TCR beta chain was documented in a study of low-dose radiotherapy and immunotherapy resistance in tumors. Study-wide background: One day before radiation and immunotherapy, intravenous cyclophosphamide 200 mg/m2 was administered, with this repeated every two weeks. Each patient took aspirin at a dose of 300 mg by mouth once daily over the course of four cycles, with dosing beginning on cycle 1 day 1.

Primers used for first-strand cDNA, a TRAV- and TRBV-specific set, covered both alpha and beta chains. TCR amplification ran approximately 20 PCR cycles using constant-region and V-primer adapter primers. TCRdb called the reads again in MiXCR, with one record for every CDR3 protein. The table has 13,000 or so distinct CDR3 sequences, about 77% seen once. The V end lost 3 bases, the J end lost 3 bases, and 11 bases lay between the germline ends. CDR3 length equals 14 residues. The germline CDR1 and CDR2 sequences are WSHSY and SAAADI. The genes are TRBV10-2 and TRBJ1-2; possibly TRBD1 for D (6 bases). The source of this sequence is a human donor with advanced metastatic prostate, ovarian, gallbladder or colorectal cancer (not recorded which). This table probably holds off-target reads from a library built for another chain. The CDR3: CASSDIQGDYGYTF. The CDR3 nucleotides are TGCGCCAGCAGTGATATACAGGGCGACTATGGCTACACCTTC.